What follows are 32 T cell receptor beta chains derived from one specimen sequenced in a study of OX40 agonist ivuxolimab in advanced cancers. The data were produced by immunoSEQ multiplex PCR, yet TCRdb's version contains in-frame clones alone and is incomplete. The top ten clones hold approximately 3% of a sample with about 51,000 clones, around 81% of them seen once. The sample consisted of CD4+ or CD8+ T cells sorted from blood, taken in a trial of the OX40 agonist ivuxolimab. Every receptor here comes from an adult with an advanced solid tumor such as melanoma, head and neck, liver or kidney cancer.

The V and J genes are TRBV4-3 and TRBJ1-2; D is uncertain. The CDR3 sequence is 13 residues long. The germline gives CDR1 LGHNA, CDR2 YSLEER. Trimming cost V 4 bases and J 3 bases, with 9 bases left between them. Here the CDR3 reads CASSRGSDYGYTF. The CDR3 nucleotides are TGCGCCAGCAGCCGAGGGTCCGACTATGGCTACACCTTC.

This chain connects TRBV18 to TRBJ2-5; D not certain. V was trimmed by 5 bases and J by 4 bases, leaving 14 bases between them. This CDR3 has 14 amino acids. CDR1 KGHSH and CDR2 LQKENI come from the germline V gene. CDR3 loop: CASSSYRTGETQYF. CDR3 in DNA: TGTGCCAGCTCATCTTATAGGACCGGAGAGACCCAGTACTTC.

This chain connects TRBV19 to TRBJ1-1; 10 nucleotides align to TRBD1. CDR3 size: 15 residues. The V gene end was trimmed by 4 bases and the J gene end by 1 base; junction bases not matched to a gene: 3. Per the germline V gene, CDR1 is LNHDA and CDR2 is SQIVND (reference sequence). The CDR3 is CASSRRDRGNTEAFF. The CDR3 nucleotides read TGTGCCAGTAGTAGGAGGGACAGGGGGAACACTGAAGCTTTCTTT.

This rearrangement joins TRBV6-1 to TRBJ1-2, with a tentative D call TRBD1 (5 bases). This CDR3 has 13 amino acids. CDR1 is MNHNS, CDR2 SASEGT, per germline. With 5 bases removed from V and 8 bases from J, the gap between germline ends came to 15 bases. The CDR3 reads CASSSPVGLGYTF. The CDR3 DNA follows: TGTGCCAGCAGTAGCCCGGTGGGGCTGGGCTACACCTTC.

The chain is built from TRBV18 and TRBJ2-2, with 11 bases identical to TRBD1. V lost 4 bases to trimming and J lost 1 base; unmatched junction nucleotides: 8. The length of the CDR3 is 18 residues. The germline gives CDR1 KGHSH, CDR2 LQKENI. The CDR3 region is CASSLLPGQGVNTGELFF. The CDR3 DNA follows: TGTGCCAGCTCACTACTACCGGGACAGGGGGTGAACACCGGGGAGCTGTTTTTT.

The table lists this clone with a few counts. The chain is built from TRBV19 and TRBJ2-2, with D possibly being TRBD2 (5 bases). V dropped 5 bases and J dropped 5 bases, with 9 bases sitting between them. The CDR3 runs to 13 residues. Germline CDR1 is LNHDA and CDR2 is SQIVND (reference sequence). CDR3 loop: CASSVRETGELFF. DNA of the CDR3: TGTGCCAGTAGTGTCCGGGAAACCGGGGAGCTGTTTTTT.

Concerning this clone itself: The junction differs from germline at one of its ends, possibly a read error. The chain carries TRBV11-3 and TRBJ2-7; TRBD2 might be the D (5 bases). The CDR3 runs 11 residues. CDR1 is SGHNT, CDR2 YENEEA, per germline. Written as DNA, the CDR3 is TGTGCCAGCAGCTTATATGAGGGTTTGCACTTC. Translating gives CASSLYEGLHF.

This rearrangement joins TRBV29-1 to TRBJ1-2, with a possible D match to TRBD1 (5 bases). Germline values: CDR1 SQVTM, CDR2 ANQGSEA. V dropped 2 bases and J dropped 2 bases, with 15 bases sitting between them. This CDR3 region has 15 residues. The CDR3 loop reads CSVEPSGGGNYGYTF. In DNA, the CDR3 is TGCAGCGTTGAACCATCGGGGGGTGGAAACTATGGCTACACCTTC. Based on the CDR3 plus reference TRBV29-1 and TRBJ1-2, the full variable domain is SAVISQKPSRDICQRGTSLTIQCQVDSQVTMMFWYRQQPGQSLTLIATANQGSEATYESGFVIDKFPISRPNLTFSTLTVSNMSPEDSSIYLCSVEPSGGGNYGYTFGSGTRLTVV.

This clone has just one count. This chain joins TRBV9 and TRBJ2-3; D gene ambiguous. The length of the CDR3 is 16 residues. V was pared by 0 bases and J by 2 bases, with 13 bases between. In germline, CDR1 is SGDLS, CDR2 YYNGEE. The CDR3 nucleotides read TGTGCCAGCAGCGTAGTAACAGCGCTCCCCACAGATACGCAGTATTTT. Protein product: CASSVVTALPTDTQYF.

The chain joins TRBV11-2 to TRBJ2-7, with TRBD2 matching 7 bases. Germline V gene sequence: CDR1 SGHAT, CDR2 FQNNGV. CDR3 length: 15 amino acids. Trimming cost V 5 bases and J 6 bases; bases outside gene matches: 13. In nucleotides, the CDR3 is TGTGCCAGCAGCCGGGGACTATCACCCCAAGGCGAGCAGTACTTC. Amino acids: CASSRGLSPQGEQYF.

This chain connects TRBV6-5 to TRBJ2-7, with 8 bases identical to TRBD1. The V and J ends lost 6 bases and 7 bases, in that order; junction bases with no gene match: 11. CDR3 size: 14 residues. From germline, CDR1 is MNHEY and CDR2 SVGAGI. CDR3 sequence: CASRQGARSREQYF. The DNA of the CDR3 is TGTGCCAGCAGGCAGGGGGCAAGATCACGGGAGCAGTACTTC.

CDR3 residues: CASSMSGGNTEAFF. The CDR3 nucleotides read TGTGCCAGTAGTATGTCGGGGGGTAACACTGAAGCTTTCTTT. The rearrangement joins TRBV19 to TRBJ1-1, with D tentatively TRBD1 (5 bases). Germline CDR1 and CDR2: LNHDA and SQIVND (reference sequence). The CDR3 consists of 14 residues. With 3 bases removed from V and 2 bases from J, the gap between germline ends came to 10 bases.

This clone was counted a few times. The chain carries TRBV6-6 and TRBJ1-3; tentatively, D is TRBD1 (5 bases). Between the trimmed V and J ends, which lost 2 bases and 1 base, there was a span of 12 bases. The CDR3 spans 16 residues. CDR1 is MNHNY, CDR2 SVGAGI, per germline (reference sequence). As DNA, the CDR3 is TGTGCCAGCAGTTACGACAGCCGGAGTTCTGGAAACACCATATATTTT. Its protein product is CASSYDSRSSGNTIYF.

The rearrangement links TRBV15 to TRBJ2-3; 10 bases map to TRBD2. The CDR3 length is 16 residues. J was trimmed by 4 bases and V by 3 bases; bases with no gene match: 7. From germline, CDR1 is LNHNV and CDR2 YYDKDF (reference sequence). CDR3 nucleotide sequence: TGTGCCACCAGCAGGGGAGCGGGGGGGCGGGCAGATACGCAGTATTTT. This encodes CATSRGAGGRADTQYF.

This clone was seen just once. The chain recombines TRBV5-4 with TRBJ2-5, with D unresolved. The CDR3 is 14 amino acids. From germline, CDR1 is SGHNT and CDR2 YYREEE (reference sequence). The ends were cut back, 0 bases at V and 4 bases at J, with 10 bases in the middle. CDR3: CASSLATTGETQYF. CDR3 coding DNA: TGTGCCAGCAGCTTGGCCACAACCGGAGAGACCCAGTACTTC.

This rearrangement joins TRBV10-2 to TRBJ2-1, with TRBD2 matching 9 bases. Germline loops: CDR1 WSHSY, CDR2 SAAADI. There are 15 residues in the CDR3. V lost 7 bases to trimming and J lost 4 bases; unmatched junction nucleotides: 8. The CDR3 DNA is TGCGCCAGCAAGATGGGAGCGGGGGGTTACAATGAGCAGTTCTTC. Its translation is CASKMGAGGYNEQFF.

The V call is TRBV5-6, the J call TRBJ1-2, with D perhaps TRBD1 (5 bases). Trimming took 0 bases from V and 4 from J, leaving 7 bases between them. Germline CDR1 and CDR2: SGHDT and YYEEEE. This CDR3 is built from 13 residues. The CDR3 loop is CASSLAGSYGYTF. The CDR3 region has the DNA TGTGCCAGCAGCTTGGCAGGGAGCTATGGCTACACCTTC.

The chain has TRBV6-1 and TRBJ2-5, with D perhaps matching TRBD2 (6 bases). The CDR3 has 14 residues. CDR1 and CDR2 from the germline V gene are MNHNS and SASEGT. The V gene lost 4 bases and the J gene lost 2 bases, with 11 bases spanning the gap. The CDR3 here is CASSVGGAQETQYF. In nucleotides, the CDR3 is TGTGCCAGCAGTGTCGGGGGAGCACAAGAGACCCAGTACTTC.

The CDR3 DNA is TGCGCCAGCAGCCAAGATCCTAGCCTTTCGACCTCCTCTGGAAACACCATATATTTT. As protein: CASSQDPSLSTSSGNTIYF. The gene calls are TRBV4-1 and TRBJ1-3; D is unresolved. Germline assignment: CDR1 MGHRA and CDR2 YSYEKL. The CDR3 consists of 19 residues. Trimming removed 0 bases at V and 0 bases at J, with 18 bases between.

The rearrangement joins TRBV6-1 to TRBJ2-7; D gene unclear. Germline CDR1 reads MNHNS; CDR2 reads SASEGT. The CDR3 extends over 12 amino acids. The germline V and J ends were trimmed by 6 bases and 3 bases, with 9 bases remaining between them. The CDR3 protein is CASRESLYEQYF. The DNA of the CDR3 is TGTGCCAGCAGGGAGTCCCTCTACGAGCAGTACTTC.

The chain employs TRBV9 and TRBJ1-6; D gene ambiguous. The V end was cut by 0 bases, the J end by 5 bases, with 6 bases between. Per the germline V gene, CDR1 is SGDLS and CDR2 is YYNGEE. This CDR3 spans 14 amino acids. This CDR3 reads CASSVGGNNSPLHF. The CDR3 DNA reads TGTGCCAGCAGCGTAGGAGGGAATAATTCACCCCTCCACTTT.

The chain carries TRBV5-1 and TRBJ1-1; weak D call: TRBD1 (5 bases). Looked up from germline, CDR1 is SGHRS and CDR2 is YFSETQ. Trimming stripped 4 bases from V and 4 bases from J, with 14 bases between. This CDR3 has 14 residues. CDR3 residues: CASSPGLGGTEAFF. The CDR3 bases are TGCGCCAGCAGCCCCGGACTGGGGGGCACTGAAGCTTTCTTT.

The rearrangement uses TRBV9 and TRBJ1-2, with TRBD1 identical over 8 bases. The CDR3 contains 15 residues. Germline CDR1 SGDLS, CDR2 YYNGEE. V lost 3 bases, J lost 5 bases, and 9 bases stayed unmatched. CDR3 DNA: TGTGCCAGCAGCGCCGACGGACAGGGAAGTTATGGCTACACCTTC. This codes for CASSADGQGSYGYTF.

The chain links TRBV5-8 to TRBJ2-2, with 7 bases aligning to TRBD1. V lost 5 bases to trimming and J lost 4 bases; unmatched junction nucleotides: 8. Looked up from germline, CDR1 is SGHTS and CDR2 is YDEGEE. The CDR3 is 15 residues long. The CDR3 here is CASSTGTAFTGELFF. As DNA, the CDR3 is TGTGCCAGCAGTACCGGGACAGCGTTCACCGGGGAGCTGTTTTTT.

The table lists this clone with a few counts. The chain employs TRBV5-1 and TRBJ1-1, with 10 bases lining up with TRBD1. The CDR3 is made up of 16 amino acids. Germline CDR1 SGHRS, CDR2 YFSETQ. Trimming at V came to 0 bases and at J to 7 bases, leaving 9 bases not matched to a gene. The CDR3 DNA reads as TGCGCCAGCAGCTTGGAGGTCGTCGGACAGGGGGGTGAAGCTTTCTTT. It specifies CASSLEVVGQGGEAFF.

The chain uses TRBV7-2 and TRBJ2-7; D gene ambiguous. The CDR3 contains 12 residues. V shed 2 bases and J shed 7 bases, with 9 bases lying between them. Germline values: CDR1 SGHTA, CDR2 FQGNSA. The CDR3 loop is CASSLFSQEQYF. In nucleotides, the CDR3 is TGTGCCAGCAGCTTATTCTCCCAGGAGCAGTACTTC.

The V and J genes are TRBV7-3 and TRBJ2-1; 13 bases line up with TRBD2. The germline CDR1 and CDR2 sequences are SGHTA and FQGTGA. Trimming cost V 5 bases and J 4 bases; bases outside gene matches: 2. The CDR3 sequence is 15 residues long. CDR3 in DNA: TGTGCCAGCAGCCCGGGACTAGCGGGGTACAATGAGCAGTTCTTC. This gives the protein CASSPGLAGYNEQFF.

The chain employs TRBV10-3 and TRBJ2-7; 9 nucleotides line up with TRBD1. The CDR3 has 13 amino acids. Trimming at V came to 8 bases and at J to 5 bases, leaving 7 bases not matched to a gene. Germline CDR1 reads ENHRY; CDR2 reads SYGVKD. The CDR3 sequence: CAIAGTGFDEQYF. DNA of the CDR3: TGTGCCATCGCCGGGACAGGGTTTGACGAGCAGTACTTC.

The chain carries TRBV6-1 and TRBJ2-5; D gene unclear. Per germline, CDR1 MNHNS and CDR2 SASEGT. Trimming left V 2 bases short and J 9 bases short, with 13 bases between. The CDR3 sequence is 13 residues long. CDR3 sequence: CASSESRAGAQYF. The CDR3 nucleotides read TGTGCCAGCAGTGAATCAAGGGCAGGAGCCCAGTACTTC.

The chain is built from TRBV27 and TRBJ1-5; the D gene is possibly TRBD1 (5 bases). V lost 5 bases, J lost 0 bases, and 17 bases lay in between. The CDR3 consists of 17 residues. From germline, CDR1 is MNHEY and CDR2 SMNVEV (reference sequence). The CDR3 nucleotides are TGTGCCAGCAGTCCCCTTGTCGGGGCATATAGCAATCAGCCCCAGCATTTT. It codes for CASSPLVGAYSNQPQHF.

The V call is TRBV10-2, the J call TRBJ2-5, with D possibly matching TRBD1 (5 bases). The germline V gene has CDR1 WSHSY and CDR2 SAAADI. Trimming took off 10 bases at V and 6 bases at J, with 15 bases between the two ends. The CDR3 consists of 12 residues. CDR3: CATRLYRQTQYF. The CDR3 DNA reads TGCGCCACCCGGCTTTACAGGCAGACCCAGTACTTC.

The chain uses TRBV6-7 and TRBJ1-2; 8 bases map to TRBD1. TRBV6-7 is an ORF for which the function is uncertain. The length of the CDR3 is 18 residues. The junction had 22 bases not matched to a gene; V was cut back by 7 bases and J by 6 bases. Here the CDR3 reads CASITQGQVLITWDGYTF. In DNA, the CDR3 is TGTGCCAGCATAACGCAGGGACAGGTCCTTATTACTTGGGATGGCTACACCTTC.